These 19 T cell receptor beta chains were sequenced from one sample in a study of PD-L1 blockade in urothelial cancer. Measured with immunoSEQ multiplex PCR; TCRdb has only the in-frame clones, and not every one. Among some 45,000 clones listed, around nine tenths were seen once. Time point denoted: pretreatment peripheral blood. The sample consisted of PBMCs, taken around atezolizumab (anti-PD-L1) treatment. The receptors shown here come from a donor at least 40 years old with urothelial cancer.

The CDR3 sequence: CASSALRDRGERDTQYF. The DNA of the CDR3 is TGTGCCAGCAGTGCTCTCCGGGACAGGGGTGAGAGGGATACGCAGTATTTT. The rearrangement joins TRBV25-1 to TRBJ2-3; TRBD1 matches 10 bases. Unmatched junction bases numbered 13, after V lost 4 bases and J lost 6 bases. The V gene's germline CDR1 is MGHDK and CDR2 SYGVNS. This CDR3 comprises 17 residues.

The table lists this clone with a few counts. The CDR3 is CASSQAAGAEQFF. For the CDR3, the DNA is TGCGCCAGCAGCCAGGCGGCGGGGGCTGAGCAGTTCTTC. The V call is TRBV4-3, the J call TRBJ2-1, with D perhaps TRBD2 (7 bases). Germline CDR1 and CDR2: LGHNA and YSLEER. V shed 3 bases and J shed 9 bases, with 12 bases lying between them. The CDR3 length is 13 residues.

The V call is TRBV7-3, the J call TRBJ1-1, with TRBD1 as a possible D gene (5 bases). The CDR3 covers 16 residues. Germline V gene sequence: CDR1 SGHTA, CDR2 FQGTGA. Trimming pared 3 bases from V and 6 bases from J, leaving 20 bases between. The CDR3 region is CASSLAGPGERAEAFF. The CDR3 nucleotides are TGTGCCAGCAGCTTGGCGGGGCCCGGTGAAAGAGCTGAAGCTTTCTTT. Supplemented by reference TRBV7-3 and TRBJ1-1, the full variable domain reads GAGVSQTPSNKVTEKGKYVELRCDPISGHTALYWYRQSLGQGPEFLIYFQGTGAADDSGLPNDRFFAVRPEGSVSTLKIQRTERGDSAVYLCASSLAGPGERAEAFFGQGTRLTVV.

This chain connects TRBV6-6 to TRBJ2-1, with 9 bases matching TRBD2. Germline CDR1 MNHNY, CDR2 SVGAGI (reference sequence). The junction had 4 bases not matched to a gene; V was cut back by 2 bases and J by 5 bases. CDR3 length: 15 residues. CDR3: CASSYVASGNNEQFF. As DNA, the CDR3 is TGTGCCAGCAGTTACGTCGCTAGCGGGAACAATGAGCAGTTCTTC.

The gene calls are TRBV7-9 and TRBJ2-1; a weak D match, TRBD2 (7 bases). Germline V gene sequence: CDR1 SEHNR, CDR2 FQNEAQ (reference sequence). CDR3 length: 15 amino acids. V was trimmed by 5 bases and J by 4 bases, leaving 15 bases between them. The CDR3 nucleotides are TGTGCCAGCAGCCCCCGGGGAGGGGGTTACAATGAGCAGTTCTTC. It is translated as CASSPRGGGYNEQFF.

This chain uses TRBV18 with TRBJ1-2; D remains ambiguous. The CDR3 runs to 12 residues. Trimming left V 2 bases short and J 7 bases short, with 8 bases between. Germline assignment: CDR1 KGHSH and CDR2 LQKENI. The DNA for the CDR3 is TGTGCCAGCTCACCAATGGCTGGTGGCTACACCTTC. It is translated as CASSPMAGGYTF.

CDR3 in DNA: TGTGCCAGCAGTCCAGACAGGAGCACTGAAGCTTTCTTT. It yields the protein CASSPDRSTEAFF. This chain joins TRBV6-5 and TRBJ1-1; perhaps TRBD1 as D (6 bases). The germline V gene has CDR1 MNHEY and CDR2 SVGAGI. Trimming left V 5 bases short and J 4 bases short, with 11 bases between. The CDR3 length is 13 residues.

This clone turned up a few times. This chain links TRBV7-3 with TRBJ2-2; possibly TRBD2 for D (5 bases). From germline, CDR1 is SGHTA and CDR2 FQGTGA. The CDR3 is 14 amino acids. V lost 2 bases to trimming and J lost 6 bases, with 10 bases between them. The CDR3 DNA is TGTGCCAGCAGCTTAGGGCCCGGGGCCGGGGAGCTGTTTTTT. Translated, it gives CASSLGPGAGELFF.

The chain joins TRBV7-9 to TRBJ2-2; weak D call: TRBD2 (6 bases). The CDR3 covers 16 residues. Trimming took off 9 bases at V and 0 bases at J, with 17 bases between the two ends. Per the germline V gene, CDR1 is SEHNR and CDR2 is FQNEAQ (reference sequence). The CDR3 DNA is TGTGCCAGTTGGAGGGTAAGGGCCGCGAACACCGGGGAGCTGTTTTTT. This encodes CASWRVRAANTGELFF.

CDR3 region: CASRQQGDYGYTF. The CDR3, as DNA: TGTGCCAGCAGACAACAGGGGGACTATGGCTACACCTTC. The chain combines TRBV6-1 with TRBJ1-2; 8 nucleotides line up with TRBD1. The CDR3 length is 13 residues. J lost 3 bases, V lost 6 bases, and 3 bases had no gene match. Germline V gene lookup returns CDR1 MNHNS and CDR2 SASEGT.

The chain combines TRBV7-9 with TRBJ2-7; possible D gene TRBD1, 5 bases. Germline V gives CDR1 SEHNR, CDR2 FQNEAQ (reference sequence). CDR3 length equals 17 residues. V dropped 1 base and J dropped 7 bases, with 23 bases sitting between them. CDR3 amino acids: CASSLGRVVQVPEEQYF. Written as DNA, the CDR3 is TGTGCCAGCAGCTTAGGAAGGGTCGTACAGGTCCCAGAGGAGCAGTACTTC.

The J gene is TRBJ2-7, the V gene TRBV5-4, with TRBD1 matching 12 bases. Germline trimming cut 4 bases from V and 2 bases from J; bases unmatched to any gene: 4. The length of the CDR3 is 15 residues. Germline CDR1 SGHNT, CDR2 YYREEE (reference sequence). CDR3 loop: CASSPRDRGPYEQYF. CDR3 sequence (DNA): TGTGCCAGCAGCCCCCGGGACAGGGGGCCCTACGAGCAGTACTTC. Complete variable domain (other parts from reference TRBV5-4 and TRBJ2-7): ETGVTQSPTHLIKTRGQQVTLRCSSQSGHNTVSWYQQALGQGPQFIFQYYREEENGRGNFPPRFSGLQFPNYSSELNVNALELDDSALYLCASSPRDRGPYEQYFGPGTRLTVT.

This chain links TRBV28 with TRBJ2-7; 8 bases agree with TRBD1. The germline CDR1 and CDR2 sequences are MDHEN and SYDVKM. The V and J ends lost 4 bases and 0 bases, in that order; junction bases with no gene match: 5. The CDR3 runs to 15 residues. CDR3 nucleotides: TGTGCCAGCAGTTGGGACAGGAGGAGCTCCTACGAGCAGTACTTC. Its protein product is CASSWDRRSSYEQYF.

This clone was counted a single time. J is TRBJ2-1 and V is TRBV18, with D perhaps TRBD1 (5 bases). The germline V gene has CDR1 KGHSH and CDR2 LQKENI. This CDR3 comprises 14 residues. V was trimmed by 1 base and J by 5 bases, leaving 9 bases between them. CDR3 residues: CASSPQLGHNEQFF. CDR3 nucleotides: TGTGCCAGCTCACCACAGCTGGGGCACAATGAGCAGTTCTTC.

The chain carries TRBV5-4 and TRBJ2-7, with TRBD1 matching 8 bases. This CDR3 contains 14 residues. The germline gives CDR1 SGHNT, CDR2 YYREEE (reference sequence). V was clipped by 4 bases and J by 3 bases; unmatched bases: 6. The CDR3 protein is CASSPGQGLYEQYF. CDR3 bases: TGTGCCAGCAGCCCAGGACAGGGCCTCTACGAGCAGTACTTC.

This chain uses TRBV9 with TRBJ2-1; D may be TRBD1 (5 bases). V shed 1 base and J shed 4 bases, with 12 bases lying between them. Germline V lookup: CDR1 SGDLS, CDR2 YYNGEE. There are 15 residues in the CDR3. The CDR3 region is CASSVKGDSYNEQFF. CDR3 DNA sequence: TGTGCCAGCAGCGTAAAGGGCGACAGTTACAATGAGCAGTTCTTC.

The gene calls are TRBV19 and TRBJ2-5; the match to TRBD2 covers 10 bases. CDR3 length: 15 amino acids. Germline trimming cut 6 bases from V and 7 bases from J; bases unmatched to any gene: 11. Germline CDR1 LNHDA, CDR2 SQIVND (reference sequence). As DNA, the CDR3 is TGTGCCAGTAGCCCGAGCGGGAGGGCGTCTGTGACCCAGTACTTC. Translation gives CASSPSGRASVTQYF.

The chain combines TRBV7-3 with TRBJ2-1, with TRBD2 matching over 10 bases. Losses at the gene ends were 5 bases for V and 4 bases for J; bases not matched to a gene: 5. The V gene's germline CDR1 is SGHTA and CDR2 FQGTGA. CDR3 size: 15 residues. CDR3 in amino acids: CASSPGTSDYNEQFF. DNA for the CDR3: TGTGCCAGCAGCCCCGGGACTAGCGATTACAATGAGCAGTTCTTC. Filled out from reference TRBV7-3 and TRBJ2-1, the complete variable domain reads GAGVSQTPSNKVTEKGKYVELRCDPISGHTALYWYRQSLGQGPEFLIYFQGTGAADDSGLPNDRFFAVRPEGSVSTLKIQRTERGDSAVYLCASSPGTSDYNEQFFGPGTRLTVL.

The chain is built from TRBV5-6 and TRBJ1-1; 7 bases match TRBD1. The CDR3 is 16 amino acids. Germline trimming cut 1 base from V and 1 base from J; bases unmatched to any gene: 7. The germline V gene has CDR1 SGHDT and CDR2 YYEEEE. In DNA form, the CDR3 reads TGTGCCAGCAGCTTGTTCGGGGCAGGGGGGAACACTGAAGCTTTCTTT. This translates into CASSLFGAGGNTEAFF.